Listed here are 11 T cell receptor beta chains from one sample, sequenced in a study of blood T cells in healthy people across ages. A J-beta primer mix and a sample-barcoded 5' primer were used in a second PCR of roughly 7 to 12 cycles. TCRdb passed the 5' RACE reads through MiXCR, listing each CDR3 protein once. Of 850,000 to 1,000,000 distinct CDR3 sequences in the sample, about 48% were seen once. Sample: blood. The receptors were gathered from a man aged 25 to 40 in good health.

The chain uses TRBV7-9 and TRBJ2-5, with D uncertain. The ends were cut back, 5 bases at V and 3 bases at J, with 7 bases in the middle. The germline V gene encodes CDR1 SEHNR and CDR2 FQNEAQ (reference sequence). CDR3 size: 12 residues. The CDR3 region is CASSVPEETQYF. Here the CDR3 DNA reads TGTGCCAGCAGCGTACCCGAAGAGACCCAGTACTTC.

The rearrangement joins TRBV25-1 to TRBJ1-4; TRBD1 might be the D (5 bases). The V gene's germline CDR1 is MGHDK and CDR2 SYGVNS. The CDR3 has 15 residues. V lost 3 bases, J lost 3 bases, and 11 bases lay in between. Here the CDR3 reads CASSDSGLPNEKLFF. Here the CDR3 DNA reads TGTGCCAGCAGTGACTCAGGGCTACCTAATGAAAAACTGTTTTTT.

This chain joins TRBV12-3 or TRBV12-4 and TRBJ1-2; D uncertain. Trimming shortened V by 6 bases and J by 3 bases, and 14 bases separated the two germline ends. The CDR3 runs 14 residues. The CDR3: CASSPGAEYYGYTF. DNA of the CDR3: TGTGCCAGCAGCCCGGGAGCAGAGTACTATGGCTACACCTTC.

This clonotype was counted only a few times. This chain links TRBV27 with TRBJ2-1; perhaps TRBD1 as D (6 bases). Per germline, CDR1 MNHEY and CDR2 SMNVEV (reference sequence). This CDR3 region has 14 residues. Trimming pared 8 bases from V and 8 bases from J, leaving 19 bases between. The CDR3 sequence: CASGGAPTNDEQFF. For the CDR3, the DNA is TGTGCCAGCGGGGGCGCCCCGACAAACGATGAGCAGTTCTTC.

In this sample, this clonotype turned up a few times. CDR3 in amino acids: CASSQVFRAGHGYTF. As DNA, the CDR3 is TGCGCCAGCAGCCAAGTTTTCAGGGCGGGACATGGCTACACCTTC. The chain links TRBV4-1 to TRBJ1-2; the D gene is possibly TRBD1 (5 bases). Germline CDR1 is MGHRA and CDR2 is YSYEKL. V was clipped by 1 base and J by 6 bases, with 15 bases between them. The CDR3 contains 15 residues.

This clonotype was counted between two and nine times. The rearrangement joins TRBV12-3 or TRBV12-4 to TRBJ2-5; D call uncertain. Trimming removed 5 bases at V and 1 base at J, with 8 bases between. The CDR3 runs to 13 residues. CDR3 protein: CASSPLRQETQYF. The CDR3, as DNA: TGTGCCAGCAGTCCCCTCCGCCAAGAGACCCAGTACTTC.

This rearrangement joins TRBV7-2 to TRBJ1-5; D is unresolved. The length of the CDR3 is 13 residues. CDR1 SGHTA and CDR2 FQGNSA come from the germline V gene. V lost 2 bases and J 9 bases, leaving 11 bases between the germline ends. The CDR3 nucleotides are TGTGCCAGCAGCTTAAGGGTGGAACCGCCCCAGCATTTT. This sequence encodes CASSLRVEPPQHF.

This clonotype has at least ten counts. The V call is TRBV7-9, the J call TRBJ2-2; weak D call: TRBD2 (6 bases). This CDR3 contains 13 residues. Germline-derived CDR1 and CDR2 are SEHNR and FQNEAQ (reference sequence). V lost 3 bases and J lost 5, with 7 bases in between. The CDR3 DNA is TGTGCCAGCAGCTTGGCGGGGACCGGGGAGCTGTTTTTT. Its protein is CASSLAGTGELFF.

This clonotype was observed a handful of times. This chain uses TRBV30 with TRBJ2-1; 8 bases are shared with TRBD1. Trimming took 3 bases from V and 2 from J; bases not matched to a gene: 15. In germline, CDR1 is GTSNPN, CDR2 SVGIG (reference sequence). There are 18 residues in the CDR3. The CDR3 loop is CAWRQVRGRRNTYNEQFF. For the CDR3, the DNA is TGTGCCTGGAGGCAAGTCAGGGGGCGAAGGAATACCTACAATGAGCAGTTCTTC.

The V gene is TRBV7-2, the J gene TRBJ1-5; D call uncertain. V was trimmed by 5 bases and J by 0 bases, leaving 8 bases between them. The CDR3 loop spans 14 amino acids. CDR1 is SGHTA, CDR2 FQGNSA, per germline. The CDR3 DNA reads TGTGCCAGCAGCGGCAGATATAGCAATCAGCCCCAGCATTTT. It is translated as CASSGRYSNQPQHF.

This chain connects TRBV18 to TRBJ2-7, with 9 bases lining up with TRBD1. The CDR3 consists of 16 residues. Germline-derived CDR1 and CDR2 are KGHSH and LQKENI. V gave up 2 bases and J gave up 0 bases; unmatched junction bases: 5. Here the CDR3 DNA reads TGTGCCAGCTCACCATCGGACAGGGGAATCTCCTACGAGCAGTACTTC. Its translation is CASSPSDRGISYEQYF.